This T cell receptor (beta chain) was recorded in a study of siplizumab effects on memory and regulatory T cells. Assays examined 90,000 to 100,000 TCR templates per sample. The protocol was immunoSEQ multiplex PCR, while the TCRdb copy is restricted to in-frame clones and leaves out a portion. The repertoire holds approximately 60,000 clones, with roughly 78% as singletons. In the case of this clone: Its antigen is not identified. Other DNA sequences in the same sample also yield this CDR3.

Overall study findings and caveats: Proliferating Tregs taken from siplizumab cultures were not shown to have a confirmed suppressive function. Siplizumab significantly decreased alloreactive sequences from unstimulated CD4+ memory cells. The study found naive T cells seemingly more diverse than memory cells and seemingly major alloresponse contributors.

The CDR3 totals 15 residues. Trimming took off 2 bases at V and 2 bases at J, with 7 bases between the two ends. Looked up from germline, CDR1 is MDHEN and CDR2 is SYDVKM. The chain recombines TRBV28 with TRBJ2-6; D is possibly TRBD1 (6 bases). The source material was memory CD4+ T cells sorted from blood. The receptor comes from a human donor in good health. The CDR3 reads CASSLGGAGANVLTF. The DNA for the CDR3 is TGTGCCAGCAGTTTAGGGGGCGCTGGGGCCAACGTCCTGACTTTC.